A selection of T cell receptor beta chains follows, all from one sample in a study of beta chain features in type 1 diabetes. TCRdb's table, derived via immunoSEQ multiplex PCR, lists solely in-frame clones and lacks some. Of under 350,000 clones in the sample, 7.5% to 9.5% were seen once. The specimen was central memory CD4+ T cells from blood. These receptors all come from a woman younger than 30 in good health. The CDR3 runs from the conserved cysteine through the conserved F or W. The order of the fields is J gene, clone size, V gene, D gene, CDR3 DNA, CDR3 protein. The D gene is left open where the match is weak. Part of the rows lack a size; the others show once, few, many or a class for expanded clones.

>TRBJ1-2|NA|TRBV19|NA
TGTGCCAGTAGTATTAGGGGGGCTGGCTACACCTTC
CASSIRGAGYTF
>TRBJ1-1|NA|TRBV5-4|NA
TGTGCCAGCAGCTTTGACGACACTGAAGCTTTCTTT
CASSFDDTEAFF
>TRBJ2-5|few|TRBV5-4|NA
TGTGCCAGCAGCTTGGTTGGCCGGGGACTGTATCAGGAGACCCAGTACTTC
CASSLVGRGLYQETQYF
>TRBJ2-7|few|TRBV15|NA
TGTGCCACCAGTAAAGGGGAGGGGGCCTCCTACGAGCAGTACTTC
CATSKGEGASYEQYF
>TRBJ2-1|few|TRBV30|NA
TGTGCCTGGAGTGTAGGAGGGGGTGGGTGGTTCTTC
CAWSVGGGGWFF
>TRBJ2-1|few|TRBV18|TRBD1
TGTGCCAGCTCAAAGCTGGACAGGGGAGGATATGAGCAGTTCTTC
CASSKLDRGGYEQFF
>TRBJ1-1|many|TRBV6-5|TRBD1
TGTGCCAGCAGTCCTAATTACAGGGGCACTGAAGCTTTCTTT
CASSPNYRGTEAFF
>TRBJ1-1|NA|TRBV19|NA
TGTGCCAGTCGGGTAAGGGGTTCAAGCACTGAAGCTTTCTTT
CASRVRGSSTEAFF
>TRBJ2-2|NA|TRBV7-3|NA
TGTGCCAGCAGCCAAAAGGGGGTGGCGGCCACCGGGGAGCTGTTTTTT
CASSQKGVAATGELFF
>TRBJ2-6|few|TRBV6-4|TRBD2
TGTGCCAGCAGGGCGGGGGGCTCTGGGGCCAACGTCCTGACTTTC
CASRAGGSGANVLTF
>TRBJ2-1|NA|TRBV6-6|NA
TGTGCCAGCAGTTCCCTCAATGAGCAGTTCTTC
CASSSLNEQFF
>TRBJ2-7|few|TRBV27|NA
TGTGCCAGCAGTGGGGGACGGGATTCGGACGAGCAGTACTTC
CASSGGRDSDEQYF
>TRBJ2-3|NA|TRBV7-2|TRBD2
TGTGCCAGCAGCTTACGGACTAGCGGGCTTTTCACAGATACGCAGTATTTT
CASSLRTSGLFTDTQYF
>TRBJ1-1|NA|TRBV7-9|NA
TGTGCCAGCAGCTTAGTGGTGGGGGTGAACACTGAAGCTTTCTTT
CASSLVVGVNTEAFF
>TRBJ2-5|many|TRBV28|NA
TGTGCCAGCGGGGGTGAAGGCCAAGAGACCCAGTACTTC
CASGGEGQETQYF
>TRBJ2-5|NA|TRBV28|TRBD1
TGTGCCAGCAGGCACACAGGGGGCAGGGAGACCCAGTACTTC
CASRHTGGRETQYF
>TRBJ1-2|many|TRBV9|NA
TGTGCCAGCAGCTCTTTTGAAGGCCCGAGCTATGGCTACACCTTC
CASSSFEGPSYGYTF
>TRBJ1-3|NA|TRBV5-6|NA
TGTGCCAGCAGCTCAATGTATAGTGGCGGACTCTCTGGAAACACCATATATTTT
CASSSMYSGGLSGNTIYF
>TRBJ2-1|many|TRBV21-1|NA
TGTGCCAGCAGCCAAACGGCTCGCAATGAGCAGTTCTTC
CASSQTARNEQFF
>TRBJ2-2|NA|TRBV9|NA
TGTGCCAGCAGCCTAGACGAGCTACGAACGAACACCGGGGAGCTGTTTTTT
CASSLDELRTNTGELFF
>TRBJ2-5|few|TRBV11-2|NA
TGTGCCAGCAGCTTAAACAGGGTAGCGGAGACCCAGTACTTC
CASSLNRVAETQYF
>TRBJ1-5|few|TRBV4-2|NA
TGTGCCAGCAGCCAAGATCTTCCCCAGCCCCAGCATTTT
CASSQDLPQPQHF
>TRBJ2-3|many|TRBV29-1|NA
TGCAGCGGTACAGGAATCAGCACAGATACGCAGTATTTT
CSGTGISTDTQYF
>TRBJ1-5|many|TRBV7-2|TRBD1
TGTGCCAGCAGCCCGAGGACAGGGCGAGGTCAGCCCCAGCATTTT
CASSPRTGRGQPQHF